Below, 32 T cell receptor beta chains from the same sample are listed, as sequenced in a study of T cell responses to AZD1222 COVID-19 vaccine. The assay was immunoSEQ multiplex PCR, and TCRdb's table has in-frame clones only and misses some. This table has 140,000 to 150,000 clones, about 82% appearing once. The sequences come from peripheral blood, collected 28 days after the second AZD1222 dose. These receptor sequences come from an adult who received the AZD1222 COVID-19 vaccine.

The chain links TRBV5-4 to TRBJ2-1; D unclear. CDR1 is SGHNT, CDR2 YYREEE, per germline (reference sequence). The CDR3 runs 15 residues. Trimming left V 0 bases short and J 0 bases short, with 7 bases between. The CDR3 nucleotides are TGTGCCAGCAGCTTGGACTTGAGCTCCTACAATGAGCAGTTCTTC. Protein product: CASSLDLSSYNEQFF. The whole variable domain, filled in from reference TRBV5-4 and TRBJ2-1, reads ETGVTQSPTHLIKTRGQQVTLRCSSQSGHNTVSWYQQALGQGPQFIFQYYREEENGRGNFPPRFSGLQFPNYSSELNVNALELDDSALYLCASSLDLSSYNEQFFGPGTRLTVL.

This clone came up once. A junction end diverges from the germline sequence, so it may reflect a read error. V and J are TRBV2 and TRBJ1-1; tentative D call: TRBD1 (5 bases). The CDR3 runs 15 residues. Germline V gives CDR1 SNHLY, CDR2 FYNNEI. The DNA of the CDR3 is TGTGCCAGCAGGGAAGGAACCCAGGGGAACACTGAAGCTTTCTTT. Translated, it gives CASREGTQGNTEAFF.

The chain employs TRBV7-9 and TRBJ1-2, with D perhaps TRBD1 (5 bases). This CDR3 has 19 amino acids. CDR1 and CDR2 from the germline V gene are SEHNR and FQNEAQ (reference sequence). Trimming removed 3 bases at V and 5 bases at J, with 28 bases between. Here the CDR3 DNA reads TGTGCCAGCAGCTTGGGGCCAGCAGCCACACCCGTACCCCCATATGGCTACACCTTC. Translated: CASSLGPAATPVPPYGYTF.

By frequency in the sample, this clone is medium-sized. This rearrangement joins TRBV27 to TRBJ1-1; 7 bases fit TRBD1. The trim removed 6 bases at V and 1 base at J, leaving 2 bases unmatched. The CDR3 has 13 amino acids. Germline assignment: CDR1 MNHEY and CDR2 SMNVEV (reference sequence). DNA for the CDR3: TGTGCCAGCAGACAGGGGAGGAACACTGAAGCTTTCTTT. Translating gives CASRQGRNTEAFF.

V usage is TRBV27 and J usage is TRBJ1-2; D perhaps matches TRBD1 (5 bases). The germline V gene has CDR1 MNHEY and CDR2 SMNVEV (reference sequence). The ends were cut back, 5 bases at V and 1 base at J, with 17 bases in the middle. The CDR3 consists of 16 residues. CDR3 protein: CASSAFRGSDNYGYTF. The CDR3 DNA follows: TGTGCCAGCAGTGCTTTTCGGGGGAGTGATAACTATGGCTACACCTTC.

The rearrangement uses TRBV27 and TRBJ2-2, with D possibly being TRBD2 (5 bases). The germline V gene has CDR1 MNHEY and CDR2 SMNVEV (reference sequence). The CDR3 sequence is 15 residues long. Trimming pared 6 bases from V and 0 bases from J, leaving 11 bases between. CDR3 region: CASREARANTGELFF. CDR3 coding DNA: TGTGCCAGCAGAGAGGCGAGGGCGAACACCGGGGAGCTGTTTTTT.

The CDR3 sequence is CASSTQDTGELFF. DNA for the CDR3: TGTGCCAGCAGTACCCAGGACACCGGGGAGCTGTTTTTT. This chain connects TRBV27 to TRBJ2-2, with D hard to call. V was clipped by 5 bases and J by 3 bases, with 7 bases between them. Germline V gives CDR1 MNHEY, CDR2 SMNVEV (reference sequence). The CDR3 spans 13 residues.

This clone was seen a single time. The rearrangement joins TRBV6-5 to TRBJ2-2; 11 nucleotides agree with TRBD2. From germline, CDR1 is MNHEY and CDR2 SVGAGI. This CDR3 has 15 residues. Trimming cost V 4 bases and J 8 bases; bases outside gene matches: 6. The CDR3 bases are TGTGCCAGCAGTTCTGGACTAGCGGGCCTGGGGGAGCTGTTTTTT. Translated, it gives CASSSGLAGLGELFF.

The chain is built from TRBV6-6 and TRBJ1-2; TRBD1 aligns across 9 bases. The length of the CDR3 is 15 residues. V lost 7 bases to trimming and J lost 6 bases; unmatched junction nucleotides: 12. CDR1 MNHNY and CDR2 SVGAGI come from the germline V gene (reference sequence). In DNA form, the CDR3 reads TGTGCCAGCACCGAGAGGGGACAGGGAATCCATGGCTACACCTTC. It codes for CASTERGQGIHGYTF.

This clone appeared a single time. The J gene is TRBJ2-5, the V gene TRBV11-3; 10 bases are shared with TRBD1. There are 16 residues in the CDR3. The germline V gene has CDR1 SGHNT and CDR2 YENEEA. V shed 6 bases, J shed 7 bases, and the junction held 14 bases outside the gene matches. Here the CDR3 reads CASSTGTGAALGTQYF. In DNA form, the CDR3 reads TGTGCCAGCAGTACCGGGACAGGGGCTGCTCTGGGGACCCAGTACTTC. Supplemented by reference TRBV11-3 and TRBJ2-5, the full variable domain reads EAGVVQSPRYKIIEKKQPVAFWCNPISGHNTLYWYLQNLGQGPELLIRYENEEAVDDSQLPKDRFSAERLKGVDSTLKIQPAELGDSAVYLCASSTGTGAALGTQYFGPGTRLLVL.

The rearrangement links TRBV3-1 (or the pseudogene TRBV3-2) to TRBJ1-4, with 9 bases that match TRBD1. Germline-derived CDR1 and CDR2 are LGHDT and YNNKEL (reference sequence). V gave up 6 bases and J gave up 7 bases; unmatched junction bases: 3. The CDR3 has 13 amino acids. The CDR3 DNA is TGTGCCAGCAGACAGGGGGCGTTTGAAAAACTGTTTTTT. Protein: CASRQGAFEKLFF.

The genes are TRBV19 and TRBJ2-2, with 10 bases that match TRBD2. V gave up 4 bases and J gave up 5 bases; unmatched junction bases: 1. Germline-derived CDR1 and CDR2 are LNHDA and SQIVND (reference sequence). The CDR3 has 14 residues. The CDR3 coding sequence is TGTGCCAGTAGTAAGCGGGAGGGGACCGGGGAGCTGTTTTTT. This encodes CASSKREGTGELFF.

The rearrangement links TRBV6-5 to TRBJ1-5; D remains ambiguous. Germline assignment: CDR1 MNHEY and CDR2 SVGAGI. This CDR3 is built from 13 residues. V lost 7 bases and J 8 bases, leaving 15 bases between the germline ends. CDR3 in amino acids: CASNRMVEEPQHF. The CDR3 nucleotides are TGTGCCAGCAACCGCATGGTGGAGGAGCCCCAGCATTTT.

The chain uses TRBV18 and TRBJ2-4; possible D gene TRBD2, 5 bases. The V and J ends lost 2 bases and 5 bases respectively, with 10 bases between them. The CDR3 consists of 14 residues. CDR1 and CDR2 from the germline V gene are KGHSH and LQKENI. CDR3 bases: TGTGCCAGCTCACCAGGGTCGGAGGAAAACATTCAGTACTTC. This gives the protein CASSPGSEENIQYF.

V and J are TRBV3-1 (or the pseudogene TRBV3-2) and TRBJ1-5; D remains ambiguous. The V and J ends lost 5 bases and 4 bases respectively, with 9 bases between them. From germline, CDR1 is LGHDT and CDR2 YNNKEL (reference sequence). This CDR3 has 13 amino acids. The CDR3 DNA is TGTGCCAGCAGCGAGATGATGAATCAGCCCCAGCATTTT. It is translated as CASSEMMNQPQHF.

V gene TRBV18 combines with J gene TRBJ2-3, with 10 nucleotides matching TRBD2. The CDR3 contains 21 residues. From germline, CDR1 is KGHSH and CDR2 LQKENI. V shed 3 bases and J 2 bases; nucleotides not matched to a gene: 20. The CDR3 sequence is CASSPPLAGGHSLLPTDTQYF. The CDR3 DNA follows: TGTGCCAGCTCACCCCCCTTAGCGGGGGGCCATTCGCTCCTCCCCACAGATACGCAGTATTTT.

J is TRBJ2-1 and V is TRBV11-2; D remains ambiguous. V was pared by 0 bases and J by 2 bases, with 11 bases between. Germline CDR1 is SGHAT and CDR2 is FQNNGV. There are 16 residues in the CDR3. The CDR3 bases are TGTGCCAGCAGCTTAGAAGGTGGGTACACCTACAATGAGCAGTTCTTC. It codes for CASSLEGGYTYNEQFF.

V gene TRBV30 combines with J gene TRBJ1-5; tentative D call: TRBD1 (5 bases). Germline V CDR1 and CDR2: GTSNPN, SVGIG (reference sequence). Trimming cost V 5 bases and J 6 bases, with 17 bases left between them. The CDR3 has 14 residues. DNA of the CDR3: TGTGCCTGGGGATCAGACAGTTTAGGTCAGCCCCAGCATTTT. Residues: CAWGSDSLGQPQHF.

The chain couples TRBV19 to TRBJ1-1, with TRBD1 as a possible D gene (6 bases). This CDR3 spans 12 amino acids. Germline-derived CDR1 and CDR2 are LNHDA and SQIVND (reference sequence). Trimming took 7 bases from V and 1 from J, leaving 7 bases between them. DNA of the CDR3: TGTGCCAGTAAGGACAGGAACACTGAAGCTTTCTTT. Protein product: CASKDRNTEAFF.

The rearrangement links TRBV18 to TRBJ1-6; D gene unclear. Trimming pared 2 bases from V and 14 bases from J, leaving 10 bases between. Germline V gene data show CDR1 as KGHSH and CDR2 as LQKENI. The CDR3 loop spans 12 amino acids. This chain's CDR3 is CASSPVQMALHF. The CDR3 DNA reads as TGTGCCAGCTCACCAGTACAGATGGCCCTCCACTTT.

On this clone: Other DNA variants within this sample encode the same CDR3. V and J are TRBV5-1 and TRBJ1-4, with D unclear. The CDR3 covers 14 residues. V gave up 2 bases and J gave up 8 bases, with 13 bases separating them. CDR1 is SGHRS and CDR2 is YFSETQ in the germline V gene. The CDR3 bases are TGCGCCAGCAGCTTAGCTGGTCCCGGCGAAAAACTGTTTTTT. Residues: CASSLAGPGEKLFF.

The V call is TRBV11-3, the J call TRBJ1-2; D not certain. Trimming stripped 3 bases from V and 7 bases from J, with 12 bases between. Germline CDR1 SGHNT, CDR2 YENEEA. The CDR3 contains 13 residues. The CDR3 nucleotides read TGTGCCAGCAGCTTGGTTGGTGGTGCTGGCTACACCTTC. The encoded protein is CASSLVGGAGYTF.

The chain is built from TRBV15 and TRBJ1-2; no clear D. V was pared by 0 bases and J by 3 bases, with 8 bases between. Germline loops: CDR1 LNHNV, CDR2 YYDKDF (reference sequence). The CDR3 length is 14 residues. Written as DNA, the CDR3 is TGTGCCACCAGCAGAGATGTGGCGGACTATGGCTACACCTTC. Its protein product is CATSRDVADYGYTF.

This clone was observed once. The chain links TRBV2 to TRBJ1-1, with D possibly being TRBD1 (5 bases). This CDR3 spans 13 amino acids. Germline V gene data show CDR1 as SNHLY and CDR2 as FYNNEI. Trimming took off 7 bases at V and 2 bases at J, with 11 bases between the two ends. This chain's CDR3 is CASTAGLNTEAFF. CDR3 nucleotides: TGTGCCAGCACGGCAGGGCTCAACACTGAAGCTTTCTTT.

The chain has TRBV30 and TRBJ2-5; possibly TRBD1 or TRBD2 for D (6 bases each). V lost 5 bases, J lost 3 bases, and 16 bases lay in between. CDR3 size: 14 residues. Germline V lookup: CDR1 GTSNPN, CDR2 SVGIG (reference sequence). CDR3 sequence (DNA): TGTGCCTGGGACCATATGGGGGGCAAAGAGACCCAGTACTTC. Translated, it gives CAWDHMGGKETQYF.

The chain recombines TRBV7-9 with TRBJ2-7, with TRBD1 as a possible D gene (6 bases). The germline gives CDR1 SEHNR, CDR2 FQNEAQ (reference sequence). The CDR3 sequence is 14 residues long. The V end lost 1 base, the J end lost 5 bases, and 12 bases lay between the germline ends. Here the CDR3 DNA reads TGTGCCAGCAGCTTAGTACAGGGAATTCACGAGCAGTACTTC. Translating it yields CASSLVQGIHEQYF.

This rearrangement joins TRBV24-1 to TRBJ2-3; 9 bases align to TRBD1. V trimming: 5 bases; J trimming: 5 bases; junction bases outside the gene matches: 13. Germline V gene data show CDR1 as KGHDR and CDR2 as SFDVKD. The CDR3 spans 17 residues. The CDR3 coding sequence is TGTGCCACCAGTGCCTTGGGGGGACAGGGATACGTAGATACGCAGTATTTT. This codes for CATSALGGQGYVDTQYF.

The rearrangement links TRBV6-5 to TRBJ1-2; tentatively, D is TRBD1 (5 bases). Trimming removed 2 bases at V and 2 bases at J, with 9 bases between. The CDR3 sequence is 14 residues long. In germline, CDR1 is MNHEY, CDR2 SVGAGI. The CDR3 nucleotides read TGTGCCAGCAGTTACGGGACCGAAAACTATGGCTACACCTTC. It codes for CASSYGTENYGYTF.

The chain is built from TRBV18 and TRBJ2-3, with D unresolved. Germline values: CDR1 KGHSH, CDR2 LQKENI. The CDR3 has 15 residues. Trimming removed 2 bases at V and 0 bases at J, with 9 bases between. CDR3 sequence reads: CASSPVALSTDTQYF. For the CDR3, the DNA is TGTGCCAGCTCACCAGTAGCCCTTAGCACAGATACGCAGTATTTT.

The rearrangement uses TRBV10-2 and TRBJ1-2; weak D call: TRBD1 (6 bases). CDR1 and CDR2 from the germline V gene are WSHSY and SAAADI. CDR3 length: 15 amino acids. V lost 3 bases, J lost 5 bases, and 16 bases lay in between. In nucleotides, the CDR3 is TGCGCCAGCAGTGATTCGGGGGCGAGTGGGTATGGCTACACCTTC. This gives the protein CASSDSGASGYGYTF.

The V call is TRBV18, the J call TRBJ2-5; D might be TRBD1 (5 bases). The germline gives CDR1 KGHSH, CDR2 LQKENI. CDR3 length: 13 amino acids. V lost 3 bases, J lost 3 bases, and 8 bases lay in between. This chain's CDR3 is CASSPAREETQYF. The CDR3 nucleotides are TGTGCCAGCTCACCGGCCAGGGAAGAGACCCAGTACTTC.

The gene calls are TRBV6-5 and TRBJ2-1, with D perhaps TRBD1 (6 bases). Germline V gene lookup returns CDR1 MNHEY and CDR2 SVGAGI. V was cut by 0 bases and J by 5 bases, with 14 bases left in between. This CDR3 comprises 16 residues. CDR3 sequence reads: CASSYSIQGRDNEQFF. CDR3 in DNA: TGTGCCAGCAGTTACTCGATACAGGGTCGGGACAATGAGCAGTTCTTC.